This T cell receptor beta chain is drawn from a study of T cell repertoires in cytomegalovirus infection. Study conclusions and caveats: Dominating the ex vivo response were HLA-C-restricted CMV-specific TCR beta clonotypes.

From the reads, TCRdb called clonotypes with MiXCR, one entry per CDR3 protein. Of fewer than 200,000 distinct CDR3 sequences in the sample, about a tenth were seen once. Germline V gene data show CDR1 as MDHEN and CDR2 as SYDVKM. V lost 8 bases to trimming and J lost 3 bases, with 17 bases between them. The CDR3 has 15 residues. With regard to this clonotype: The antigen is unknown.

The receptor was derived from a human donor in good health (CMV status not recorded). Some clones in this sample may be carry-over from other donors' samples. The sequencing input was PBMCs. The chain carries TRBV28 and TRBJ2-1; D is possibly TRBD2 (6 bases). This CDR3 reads CASLLGGANYNEQFF. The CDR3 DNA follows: TGTGCCAGCCTCCTGGGGGGAGCGAACTACAATGAGCAGTTCTTC.